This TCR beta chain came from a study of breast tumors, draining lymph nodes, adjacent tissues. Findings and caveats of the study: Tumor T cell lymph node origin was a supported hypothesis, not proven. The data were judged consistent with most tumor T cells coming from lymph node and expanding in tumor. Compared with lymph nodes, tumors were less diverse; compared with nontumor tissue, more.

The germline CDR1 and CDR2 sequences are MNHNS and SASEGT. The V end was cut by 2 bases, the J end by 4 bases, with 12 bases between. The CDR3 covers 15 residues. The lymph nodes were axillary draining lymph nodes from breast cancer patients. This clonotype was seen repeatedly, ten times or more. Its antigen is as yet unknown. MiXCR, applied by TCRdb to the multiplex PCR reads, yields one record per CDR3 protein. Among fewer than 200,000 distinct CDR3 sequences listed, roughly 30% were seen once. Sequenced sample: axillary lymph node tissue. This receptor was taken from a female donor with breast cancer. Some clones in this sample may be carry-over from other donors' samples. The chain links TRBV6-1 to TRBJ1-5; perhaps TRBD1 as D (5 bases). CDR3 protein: CASSESPQGNQPQHF. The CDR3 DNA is TGTGCCAGCAGTGAATCTCCGCAGGGTAATCAGCCCCAGCATTTT.